The next 29 T cell receptor beta chains were all read from a single sample in a study of molecular identifiers for immune sequencing clone quantification. TCRdb ran MiXCR on the PCR reads and lists one entry per CDR3 protein. The data contain some 680,000 distinct CDR3 sequences, 25% of them seen just once; the ten biggest clones take up about 0.81%. The sample consisted of naive CD8+ T cells from blood, with Jurkat cell RNA spiked in. This sample's subset: FACS-sorted CD8+CD4-CCR7+CD45RA+ naive T cells. The origin of the receptors is a human donor in good health. Some libraries in this study had Jurkat cell RNA spiked in.

In this sample, this clonotype turned up many times. The rearrangement joins TRBV4-3 to TRBJ1-5; D gene uncertain. The germline gives CDR1 LGHNA, CDR2 YSLEER. The CDR3 spans 18 residues. The ends were cut back, 0 bases at V and 1 base at J, with 16 bases in the middle. CDR3 bases: TGCGCCAGCAGCCAAGATAAGCTCGTGGGTAGGAGCAATCAGCCCCAGCATTTT. Translating it yields CASSQDKLVGRSNQPQHF.

A remark on this clonotype: With a much larger clone just one base away, this may be a read error. The chain uses TRBV7-6 and TRBJ2-7; D uncertain. Trimming left V 11 bases short and J 2 bases short, with 16 bases between. The CDR3 covers 13 residues. CDR1 SGHVS and CDR2 FNYEAQ come from the germline V gene. CDR3 nucleotides: TGTGCCGGCGCTGTGGCACCTGCCTACGAGCAGTACTTC. This encodes CAGAVAPAYEQYF.

As to this clonotype: A clone one base away is much larger, so this may be a read error. The chain is built from TRBV3-1 and TRBJ2-7; D is unresolved. V gave up 4 bases and J gave up 4 bases, with 11 bases separating them. CDR1 LGHDT and CDR2 YNNKEL come from the germline V gene (reference sequence). The CDR3 runs to 13 residues. Here the CDR3 DNA reads TGTGCCAGCAGCCGAGATACGGAGTACGAGCAGTACTTC. Its translation: CASSRDTEYEQYF.

V is TRBV19 and J is TRBJ2-2, with 7 bases lining up with TRBD2. V lost 5 bases, J lost 5 bases, and 2 bases stayed unmatched. The germline V gene has CDR1 LNHDA and CDR2 SQIVND (reference sequence). CDR3 length: 13 residues. The CDR3 DNA follows: TGTGCCAGTAGTGCAGCGGGAACCGGGGAGCTGTTTTTT. Its protein is CASSAAGTGELFF.

This clonotype was detected a few times. This chain connects TRBV27 to TRBJ1-5; weak D call: TRBD1 (5 bases). This CDR3 is 15 amino acids long. Trimming stripped 0 bases from V and 9 bases from J, with 15 bases between. Germline CDR1 and CDR2: MNHEY and SMNVEV (reference sequence). The CDR3 is CASSLSSGTQWPQHF. The CDR3 nucleotides are TGTGCCAGCAGTTTATCTTCAGGGACGCAATGGCCCCAGCATTTT.

This clonotype showed up just a few times. This chain connects TRBV6-2 or TRBV6-3 to TRBJ1-5, with 8 bases lining up with TRBD1. This CDR3 has 17 amino acids. Per the germline V gene, CDR1 is MNHEY and CDR2 is SVGEGT. The V gene end was trimmed by 5 bases and the J gene end by 0 bases; junction bases not matched to a gene: 9. The CDR3 region is CASSGDRGRNSNQPQHF. CDR3 in DNA: TGTGCCAGCAGTGGCGACAGGGGCCGGAATAGCAATCAGCCCCAGCATTTT.

This clonotype was counted ten times or more. The chain uses TRBV28 and TRBJ2-3; D ambiguous. V was pared by 5 bases and J by 2 bases, with 8 bases between. Germline lookup yields CDR1 MDHEN and CDR2 SYDVKM. The CDR3 loop spans 13 amino acids. The CDR3 is CASSPLDTDTQYF. The CDR3 region has the DNA TGTGCCAGCAGTCCCCTCGACACAGATACGCAGTATTTT.

In the case of this clonotype: A junction end diverges from the germline sequence, so it may reflect a read error. The V and J genes are TRBV7-9 and TRBJ2-2; D is uncertain. From germline, CDR1 is SEHNR and CDR2 FQNEAQ (reference sequence). This CDR3 is built from 15 residues. The CDR3 loop reads CAGSRGGWNTGELFF. CDR3 nucleotides: TGTGCCGGCAGCCGTGGCGGATGGAACACCGGGGAGCTGTTTTTT.

Of note for this clonotype: Being one base from a much bigger clone, this may be a read error. The J gene is TRBJ1-5, the V gene TRBV28, with TRBD1 as a possible D gene (6 bases). With the DNA end fitting TRBJ2-3 better, the J assignment may be wrong. The CDR3 consists of 13 residues. Germline CDR1 and CDR2: MDHEN and SYDVKM. The CDR3 nucleotides read TGTGCCAGCAGTTCCAGGGGAATTCAGCCCCAGTATTTT. This codes for CASSSRGIQPQYF.

The CDR3, as DNA: TGTGCCAGCAGTTTAGCGGGACACCTCTATGGCTACACCTTC. This gives the protein CASSLAGHLYGYTF. This chain joins TRBV12-3 or TRBV12-4 and TRBJ1-2; D may be TRBD1 (6 bases). The CDR3 has 14 residues. The V end lost 0 bases, the J end lost 4 bases, and 9 bases lay between the germline ends.

The chain joins TRBV15 to TRBJ2-1, with 8 bases lining up with TRBD2. The CDR3 extends over 16 amino acids. Trimming took 5 bases from V and 9 from J; bases not matched to a gene: 15. Per germline, CDR1 LNHNV and CDR2 YYDKDF (reference sequence). The CDR3 loop is CATSGRLALGHGEQFF. The CDR3 DNA reads as TGTGCCACCAGCGGACGACTAGCGCTTGGTCACGGTGAGCAGTTCTTC. Full variable domain (rest looked up from reference TRBV15 and TRBJ2-1): DAMVIQNPRYQVTQFGKPVTLSCSQTLNHNVMYWYQQKSSQAPKLLFHYYDKDFNNEADTPDNFQSRRPNTSFCFLDIRSPGLGDTAMYLCATSGRLALGHGEQFFGPGTRLTVL.

This clonotype was detected only a few times. The chain uses TRBV6-2 or TRBV6-3 and TRBJ2-1; 7 nucleotides match TRBD2. There are 13 residues in the CDR3. Trimming at V came to 11 bases and at J to 5 bases, leaving 9 bases not matched to a gene. Looked up from germline, CDR1 is MNHEY and CDR2 is SVGEGT. CDR3 coding DNA: TGTGCCTATGGCCGGGGGGTCAACAATGAGCAGTTCTTC. It yields the protein CAYGRGVNNEQFF.

At least ten counts were recorded for this clonotype. The chain is built from TRBV6-2 or TRBV6-3 and TRBJ2-7; the D call may be TRBD1 or TRBD2 (5 bases each). V lost 2 bases and J lost 2, with 10 bases in between. This CDR3 comprises 14 residues. Looked up from germline, CDR1 is MNHEY and CDR2 is SVGEGT. The CDR3 spells CASSYPPGPYEQYF. CDR3 DNA sequence: TGTGCCAGCAGTTACCCCCCGGGGCCCTACGAGCAGTACTTC.

This clonotype was counted at least ten times. V and J are TRBV5-5 and TRBJ2-7; TRBD1 aligns across 8 bases. CDR3 size: 15 residues. The junction had 8 bases not matched to a gene; V was cut back by 2 bases and J by 4 bases. CDR1 and CDR2 from the germline V gene are SGHKS and YYEKEE (reference sequence). The CDR3 sequence: CASSLWGQVTYEQYF. CDR3 coding DNA: TGTGCCAGCAGCTTATGGGGACAGGTGACTTACGAGCAGTACTTC.

This clonotype was seen repeatedly, ten times or more. The chain has TRBV27 and TRBJ2-7, with 10 bases matching TRBD1. V dropped 6 bases and J dropped 0; count of bases not matched to a gene: 2. This CDR3 is 14 amino acids long. Germline CDR1 MNHEY, CDR2 SMNVEV (reference sequence). The CDR3 sequence is CASRGQGSSYEQYF. The CDR3 DNA is TGTGCCAGCAGGGGACAGGGGAGCTCCTACGAGCAGTACTTC.

Remarks on this clonotype: This may be a read error: a much more frequent sequence differs by one nucleotide. The chain joins TRBV28 to TRBJ2-5; no clear D. Germline V lookup: CDR1 MDHEN, CDR2 SYDVKM. The CDR3 is made up of 14 amino acids. CDR3 residues: CASRPQQPQGTQYF. The CDR3 bases are TGTGCCAGCAGACCACAGCAGCCCCAAGGGACCCAGTACTTC.

This clonotype occurred many times. V gene TRBV27 combines with J gene TRBJ2-7; D ambiguous. This CDR3 has 13 amino acids. Looked up from germline, CDR1 is MNHEY and CDR2 is SMNVEV (reference sequence). Trimming removed 6 bases at V and 3 bases at J, with 12 bases between. Here the CDR3 DNA reads TGTGCCAGCAGCCTGGACGGATACTACGAGCAGTACTTC. Encoded protein: CASSLDGYYEQYF.

J is TRBJ2-1 and V is TRBV27, with TRBD2 identical over 7 bases. With 5 bases clipped from V and 13 bases from J, the junction kept 17 bases outside the gene matches. The CDR3 is 15 residues long. Germline CDR1 is MNHEY and CDR2 is SMNVEV (reference sequence). CDR3 DNA sequence: TGTGCCAGCAGTCCGACTAGCCCTACTGGCGGGGCACAGTTCTTC. Amino acid sequence: CASSPTSPTGGAQFF.

On this clonotype itself: One base away lies a much larger clone, so this may be a sequencing read error. The chain combines TRBV27 with TRBJ2-6; perhaps TRBD1 as D (5 bases). Germline CDR1 MNHEY, CDR2 SMNVEV (reference sequence). This CDR3 comprises 15 residues. The CDR3 protein is CASSVQISGASVLTF. The CDR3 nucleotides read TGTGCCAGCAGTGTTCAGATCTCTGGGGCCAGCGTCCTGACTTTC.

This clonotype was detected a few times. The rearrangement uses TRBV29-1 and TRBJ2-1; 11 nucleotides match TRBD2. CDR3 size: 14 residues. In germline, CDR1 is SQVTM, CDR2 ANQGSEA. Trimming cost V 6 bases and J 6 bases; bases outside gene matches: 7. In DNA form, the CDR3 reads TGCAGCGTGACCGGGACTAGCGGACCCAATGAGCAGTTCTTC. Translating gives CSVTGTSGPNEQFF.

With respect to this clonotype: Being one base from a much bigger clone, this may be a read error. The rearrangement uses TRBV13 and TRBJ2-3, with TRBD2 as a possible D gene (6 bases). Germline V gives CDR1 PRHDT, CDR2 FYEKMQ (reference sequence). CDR3 size: 16 residues. Trimming removed 4 bases at V and 2 bases at J, with 16 bases between. The CDR3 loop is CASSSIAETNTDTQYF. The CDR3 DNA sequence: TGTGCCAGCAGCTCGATAGCGGAGACCAACACAGATACGCAGTATTTT.

The rearrangement joins TRBV30 to TRBJ1-1; D remains ambiguous. V lost 6 bases and J lost 4, with 6 bases in between. Germline loops: CDR1 GTSNPN, CDR2 SVGIG (reference sequence). The length of the CDR3 is 10 residues. CDR3 nucleotides: TGTGCCTGCACTAGCACTGAAGCTTTCTTT. Its protein product is CACTSTEAFF.

Ten or more counts support this clonotype. The chain employs TRBV9 and TRBJ1-1; D unclear. The CDR3 contains 13 residues. Deletions cut 0 bases from V and 5 bases from J, with 8 bases between. The germline V gene has CDR1 SGDLS and CDR2 YYNGEE. CDR3 sequence (DNA): TGTGCCAGCAGCGTAGCTGCCGGTACTGAAGCTTTCTTT. Translated: CASSVAAGTEAFF.

This chain uses TRBV7-9 with TRBJ2-1, with TRBD1 matching 10 bases. J gave up 2 bases and V 8 bases, and 6 bases lay outside the gene matches. Germline CDR1 and CDR2: SEHNR and FQNEAQ (reference sequence). This CDR3 is 15 amino acids long. The CDR3: CASWGGTGAYNEQFF. The CDR3 nucleotides read TGTGCCAGCTGGGGCGGGACAGGGGCCTACAATGAGCAGTTCTTC.

This clonotype was picked up a small number of times. The V and J genes are TRBV4-3 and TRBJ2-7; D call uncertain. Germline V gene lookup returns CDR1 LGHNA and CDR2 YSLEER. The CDR3 contains 14 residues. Trimming pared 4 bases from V and 3 bases from J, leaving 13 bases between. The CDR3 region is CASSPSHSDYEQYF. Here the CDR3 DNA reads TGCGCCAGCAGCCCCTCCCACTCTGACTACGAGCAGTACTTC.

In the case of this clonotype: This could be a read error, since a much larger clone is one nucleotide away. The V gene is TRBV7-3, the J gene TRBJ2-7; TRBD1 agrees at 7 bases. Germline CDR1 SGHTA, CDR2 FQGTGA. The CDR3 is 14 amino acids. The CDR3 nucleotides read TGTGCCGGCAGCACGACAGGGAGCTCCTACGAGCAGTACTTC. Residues: CAGSTTGSSYEQYF.

This clonotype was detected ten times or more. The rearrangement joins TRBV7-9 to TRBJ2-7, with D perhaps TRBD1 (5 bases). Germline loops: CDR1 SEHNR, CDR2 FQNEAQ (reference sequence). The CDR3 is 16 amino acids. The germline V and J ends were trimmed by 5 bases and 0 bases, with 17 bases remaining between them. This CDR3 is CASSPKDTESSYEQYF. The CDR3, as DNA: TGTGCCAGCAGCCCAAAGGACACCGAGAGCTCCTACGAGCAGTACTTC.

This clonotype was observed at least ten times. The chain joins TRBV5-1 to TRBJ2-7; the D is unclear. V was pared by 6 bases and J by 5 bases, with 12 bases between. The CDR3 is 12 residues long. Germline CDR1 SGHRS, CDR2 YFSETQ. In DNA, the CDR3 is TGCGCCAGCACCAACGCAGTAAACGAGCAGTACTTC. The encoded protein is CASTNAVNEQYF.

This clonotype was counted a few times. The J gene is TRBJ1-1, the V gene TRBV11-2, with 8 bases matching TRBD1. CDR3 length: 16 amino acids. Germline-derived CDR1 and CDR2 are SGHAT and FQNNGV. V gave up 4 bases and J gave up 1 base; unmatched junction bases: 8. Written as DNA, the CDR3 is TGTGCCAGCAGCTCCGGACAGGGAGTAGGGAACACTGAAGCTTTCTTT. The encoded protein is CASSSGQGVGNTEAFF.